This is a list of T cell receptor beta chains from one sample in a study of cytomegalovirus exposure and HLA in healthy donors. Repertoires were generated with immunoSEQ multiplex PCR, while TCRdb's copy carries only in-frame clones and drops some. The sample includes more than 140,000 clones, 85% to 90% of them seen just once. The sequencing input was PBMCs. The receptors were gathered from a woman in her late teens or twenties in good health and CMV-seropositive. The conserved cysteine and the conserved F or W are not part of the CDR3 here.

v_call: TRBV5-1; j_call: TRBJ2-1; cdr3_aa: ASSLDGLKNNEQF
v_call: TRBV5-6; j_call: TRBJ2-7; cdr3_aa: ASSFRSSSFYEQY
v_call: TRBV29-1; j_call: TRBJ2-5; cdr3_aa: SARTGQETQY
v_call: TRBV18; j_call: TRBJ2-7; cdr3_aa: ASSPLLNYEQY
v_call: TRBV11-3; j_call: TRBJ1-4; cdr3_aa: ASSFSRGEKLF
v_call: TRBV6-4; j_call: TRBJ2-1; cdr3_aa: ASSPGQGSNEQF
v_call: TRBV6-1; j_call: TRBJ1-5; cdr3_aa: ASSQTRRDNQPQH
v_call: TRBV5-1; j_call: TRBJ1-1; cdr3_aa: ATRQEINTEAF
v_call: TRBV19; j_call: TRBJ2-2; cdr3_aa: ASSTTSRLGELF
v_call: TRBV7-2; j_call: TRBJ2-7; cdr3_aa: ASSLAPGQGYEQY
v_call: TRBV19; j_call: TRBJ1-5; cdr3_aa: ASSITLLDRAYSNQPQH
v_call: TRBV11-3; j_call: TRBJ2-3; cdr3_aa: ASSLAGVGTDTQY
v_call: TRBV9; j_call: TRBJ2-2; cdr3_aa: ASNGGLAVGELF
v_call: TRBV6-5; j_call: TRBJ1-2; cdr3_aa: ASRQGQGSGYT
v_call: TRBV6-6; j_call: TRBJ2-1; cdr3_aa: ASSPLGQLDDEQF
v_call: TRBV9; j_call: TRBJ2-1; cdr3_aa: ASSVATGPYNEQF
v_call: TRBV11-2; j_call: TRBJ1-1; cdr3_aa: ASTGGQGNTEAF
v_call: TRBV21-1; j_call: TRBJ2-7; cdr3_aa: ASTPRVGFVYEQY
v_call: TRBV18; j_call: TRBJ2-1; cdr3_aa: ASSQLAGANNEQF
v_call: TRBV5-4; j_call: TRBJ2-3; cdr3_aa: ASSGAGVDTQY
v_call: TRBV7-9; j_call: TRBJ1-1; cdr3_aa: ASSLVLQGGTEAF
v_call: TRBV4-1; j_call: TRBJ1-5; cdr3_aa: ASSQDLPVSNQPQH
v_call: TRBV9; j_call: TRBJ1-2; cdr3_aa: ASSPQGGNYGYT
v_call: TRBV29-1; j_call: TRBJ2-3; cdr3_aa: SVLLAGTDTQY
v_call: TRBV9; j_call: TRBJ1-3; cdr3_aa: ASSPGSGIVNSGNTIY
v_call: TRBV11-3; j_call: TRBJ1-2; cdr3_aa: ASSFGGMGQDANYGYT
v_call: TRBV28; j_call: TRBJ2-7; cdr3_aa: ASKAGGTYEQY
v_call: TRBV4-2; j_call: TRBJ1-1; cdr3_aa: ASSQDSRQVTEAF
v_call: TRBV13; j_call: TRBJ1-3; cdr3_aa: ASSSVAFRNTIY
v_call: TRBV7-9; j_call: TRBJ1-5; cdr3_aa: ASSSGQGGNQPQH
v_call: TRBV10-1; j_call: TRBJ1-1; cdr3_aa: ASSATAADTEAF
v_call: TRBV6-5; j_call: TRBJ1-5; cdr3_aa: ASSSQGFNQPQH
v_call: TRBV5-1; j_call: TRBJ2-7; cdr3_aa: ASSFQGGQDEQY
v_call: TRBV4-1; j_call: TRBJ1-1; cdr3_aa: ASSQSAGARYTEAF
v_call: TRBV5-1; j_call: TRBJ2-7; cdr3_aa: ASSTRPAAGVYEQY
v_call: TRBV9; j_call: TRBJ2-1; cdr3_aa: ASSVAGDEQF
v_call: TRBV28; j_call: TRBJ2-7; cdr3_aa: ASSRRGYYEQY
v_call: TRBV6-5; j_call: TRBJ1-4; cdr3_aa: ASSTPGQGYEKLF
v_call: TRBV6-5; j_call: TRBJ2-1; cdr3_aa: ASRPGTPRVNEQF
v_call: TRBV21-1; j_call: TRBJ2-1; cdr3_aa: ASSSTGTESSYNEQF
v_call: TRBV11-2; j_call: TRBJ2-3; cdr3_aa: ASSTRLAGGIGDTQY
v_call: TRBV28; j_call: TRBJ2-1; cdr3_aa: ASSLAGYNEQF
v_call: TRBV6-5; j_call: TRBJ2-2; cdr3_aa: ASFRGVGELF
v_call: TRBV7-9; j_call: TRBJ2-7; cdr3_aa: ASSLKWEEPYEQY
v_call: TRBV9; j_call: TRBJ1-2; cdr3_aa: ASSLRGRADGYT
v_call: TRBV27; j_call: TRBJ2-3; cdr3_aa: ASSLEQPTDTQY
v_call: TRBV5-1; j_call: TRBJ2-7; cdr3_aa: ASRDRLAVYEQY
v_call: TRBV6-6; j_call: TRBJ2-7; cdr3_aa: ASSYDRTGFYEQY
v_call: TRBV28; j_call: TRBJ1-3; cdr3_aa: ASSLLASGTGNTIY
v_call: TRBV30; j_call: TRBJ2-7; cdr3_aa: AWREDPGTYEQY
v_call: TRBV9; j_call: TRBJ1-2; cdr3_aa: ASSVTSGQSSYGYT
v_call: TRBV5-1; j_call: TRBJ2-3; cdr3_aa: ASSLGGQNTDTQY
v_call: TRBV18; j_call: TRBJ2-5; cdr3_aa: ASSPPSGMETQY
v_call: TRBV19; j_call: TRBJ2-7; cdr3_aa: ASSIRGNEQY
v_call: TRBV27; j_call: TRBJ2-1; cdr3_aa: ASTSLGSGTIYNEQF
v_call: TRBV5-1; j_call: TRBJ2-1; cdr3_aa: ASHTTGRDNEQF
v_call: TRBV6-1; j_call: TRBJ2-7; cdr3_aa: ASINTGDSYEQY